The clone carrying this T cell receptor beta chain turned up a few times. PCR was performed using 60 Vbeta and 13 Jbeta primers. Sequenced by immunoSEQ multiplex PCR; TCRdb stores in-frame clones only, minus some. The data hold about 200,000 clones, with 60% to 85% observed a single time. The data are from a study of cytomegalovirus exposure and HLA in healthy donors. Material for sequencing was PBMCs. The sequence came from a woman aged 40 to 50 in good health and CMV-seronegative.

CDR3 sequence (DNA): TGTGCCAGCAGTGAAGGGTCTAGCGGGCGTACAGATACGCAGTATTTT. Translated: CASSEGSSGRTDTQYF. The chain carries TRBV6-1 and TRBJ2-3; 8 bases line up with TRBD2. The CDR3 covers 16 residues. The V segment lost 1 base and the J segment 3 bases; nucleotides outside the gene matches: 6. Looked up from germline, CDR1 is MNHNS and CDR2 is SASEGT.